This TCR beta chain was identified during a study of shared clonotypes between healthy human individuals. Study results and caveats: All-four-donor shared clonotypes had higher generation probabilities than non-shared clonotypes did. Deeper or shallower sequencing was expected to change how clonotypes are shared among donors.

Turning to this clone: Its matching antigen is unknown.

The DNA input per sorted-subset replicate PCR was about 0.2 ug, corresponding to tens of thousands of T cell genomes. The method was immunoSEQ multiplex PCR; TCRdb's version includes in-frame clones alone and lacks a portion of them. This table holds under 1,100,000 clones, about 80% found once. All participating donors were Caucasian adults from Nashville, Tennessee. CDR1 SEHNR and CDR2 FQNEAQ come from the germline V gene (reference sequence). Trimming stripped 3 bases from V and 4 bases from J, with 7 bases between. There are 13 residues in the CDR3. This receptor was obtained from a man between 18 and 29 years old in good health. Some clones in this sample may be carry-over from other donors' samples. Sequencing input: memory CD4+ T cells from PBMCs. This sample's subset: CD45RA-negative fraction. The rearrangement links TRBV7-9 to TRBJ1-3; unclear D gene. Written as DNA, the CDR3 is TGTGCCAGCAGCTTTGGTCAAGGAAACACCATATATTTT. As protein: CASSFGQGNTIYF.